The 22 T cell receptor gamma chains presented below share a single source sample, sequenced in a study of intestinal T cells in coeliac disease. TRG repertoires were amplified with LymphoTrack primers from roughly 190 ng of biopsy DNA. TCRdb re-called the multiplex PCR reads with CATT. The table has approximately 550 gamma-chain clones, approximately 46% seen once. Ten formalin-fixed paraffin-embedded scrolls, each 5 µm thick, supplied each case's genomic DNA. The sequenced sample consisted of a duodenal biopsy. The receptor source for this set is a human donor with celiac disease.

This clone has only a few counts. A read error is the likely source, as a far larger clone sits one nucleotide away. The same CDR3 can be traced to other DNA sequences in this sample. The V call is TRGV2, the J call TRGJP2. The CDR3 spans 17 residues. In germline, CDR1 is EGSNGY, CDR2 YDSYNSKV. Here the CDR3 reads CATWDGPGREGDWIKTF. CDR3 nucleotide sequence: TGTGCCACCTGGGACGGGCCGGGACGTGAGGGTGATTGGATCAAGACGTTC.

Concerning this clone: This DNA translates differently at residue 5 from the TCRdb protein, which is that of a much larger clone; a read error is likely, and the protein shown is the DNA's own translation. The chain is built from TRGV2 and TRGJP1. Trimming at V came to 5 bases and at J to 0 bases, leaving 6 bases not matched to a gene. CDR1 and CDR2 from the germline V gene are EGSNGY and YDSYNSKV. This CDR3 region has 15 residues. CDR3 bases: TGTGCCACCTGGGGCGGCCATACCACTGGTTGGTTCAAGATATTT. Its protein is CATWGGHTTGWFKIF.

The chain is built from TRGV2 and TRGJP2. The CDR3 totals 16 residues. Germline V gene lookup returns CDR1 EGSNGY and CDR2 YDSYNSKV. CDR3 sequence reads: CAPGTRGRGSDWIKTF. CDR3 DNA: TGTGCACCTGGGACGAGGGGTAGGGGTAGTGATTGGATCAAGACGTTT.

This clone was picked up a small number of times. The chain combines TRGV8 with TRGJ1 or TRGJ2. This CDR3 spans 12 amino acids. Germline assignment: CDR1 VENAVY and CDR2 YDSYNSRV. DNA for the CDR3: TGTGCACCTGGGATGGGTTATTATAAGAAACTCTTT. Encoded protein: CAPGMGYYKKLF.

This sequence joins TRGV10 and TRGJP1. TRGV10 is known as an ORF, though its function is uncertain. The CDR3 spans 22 residues. Germline trimming cut 8 bases from V and 1 base from J; bases unmatched to any gene: 29. CDR3 sequence (DNA): TGTGCTGCGTGGGATTATAAGGAGACCCCAAATCACGTCCTTACCACTGGTTGGTTCAAGATATTT. Amino acids: CAAWDYKETPNHVLTTGWFKIF.

The CDR3 DNA is TGTGCCACCTGGGACGGCCCGGGCGTTATTATTAAGAAACTCTTT. Encoded protein: CATWDGPGVIIKKLF. This chain uses TRGV2 with TRGJ1 or TRGJ2. The CDR3 consists of 15 residues. V gave up 1 base and J gave up 9 bases; unmatched junction bases: 15. Germline-derived CDR1 and CDR2 are EGSNGY and YDSYNSKV.

The chain uses TRGV3 and TRGJ1 or TRGJ2. The CDR3 runs 16 residues. CDR1 and CDR2 (germline): VTNTFY, YDVSTARD (reference sequence). V shed 4 bases, J shed 3 bases, and the junction held 15 bases outside the gene matches. CDR3 amino acids: CATWDQAVRFYYKKLF. The CDR3 DNA follows: TGTGCCACCTGGGATCAGGCCGTTAGATTTTATTATAAGAAACTCTTT.

This clone was observed a handful of times. TCRdb shows a much larger clone's protein in place of this DNA's translation, and the two differ at residue 7, likely through a read error; the protein shown is translated from the DNA. The J gene is TRGJP2, the V gene TRGV8. The CDR3 runs to 15 residues. The ends lost 5 bases at V and 0 bases at J; junction bases unmatched: 6. Germline-derived CDR1 and CDR2 are VENAVY and YDSYNSRV. Here the CDR3 reads CATWADHSSDWIKTF. The CDR3 nucleotides are TGTGCCACCTGGGCCGACCATAGTAGTGATTGGATCAAGACGTTT.

This chain links TRGV4 with TRGJ1 or TRGJ2. The CDR3 has 15 amino acids. Losses at the gene ends were 1 base for V and 4 bases for J; bases not matched to a gene: 10. Germline assignment: CDR1 EGSTGY and CDR2 YDSYTSSV. CDR3 in amino acids: CATWDGPPLYYKKLF. CDR3 bases: TGTGCCACCTGGGATGGCCCCCCGTTATATTATAAGAAACTCTTT.

This clone appeared a few times. This sequence may be a read error, since a much larger clone differs from it by one base. The chain joins TRGV8 to TRGJ1 or TRGJ2. The CDR3 is 9 residues long. Germline V gives CDR1 VENAVY, CDR2 YDSYNSRV. The V segment lost 10 bases and the J segment 6 bases; nucleotides outside the gene matches: 3. This CDR3 reads CATAYKKLF. CDR3 sequence (DNA): TGTGCCACGGCTTATAAGAAACTCTTT.

In this sample, this clone is large (0.1 to 1%). This chain joins TRGV5 and TRGJ1 or TRGJ2. The V gene end was trimmed by 9 bases and the J gene end by 2 bases; junction bases not matched to a gene: 4. The V gene's germline CDR1 is VINAFY and CDR2 YDVSNSKD. The CDR3 has 11 residues. Here the CDR3 DNA reads TGTGCCACCGGAGATTATTATAAGAAACTCTTT. The encoded protein is CATGDYYKKLF.

In this sample, this clone turned up a few times. V usage is TRGV3 and J usage is TRGJ1 or TRGJ2. The CDR3 is 13 amino acids. With 0 bases clipped from V and 3 bases from J, the junction kept 2 bases outside the gene matches. Germline CDR1 reads VTNTFY; CDR2 reads YDVSTARD (reference sequence). The CDR3 coding sequence is TGTGCCACCTGGGACAGGCCTTATTATAAGAAACTCTTT. It specifies CATWDRPYYKKLF.

By share of the sample, this clone is large. This chain links TRGV8 with TRGJ1 or TRGJ2. Trimming at V came to 1 base and at J to 4 bases, leaving 16 bases not matched to a gene. CDR3 length equals 17 residues. From germline, CDR1 is VENAVY and CDR2 YDSYNSRV. The CDR3 sequence is CATWDSQFSKWYYKKLF. CDR3 nucleotides: TGTGCCACCTGGGATAGTCAATTCTCTAAGTGGTATTATAAGAAACTCTTT.

Comment on this clone: The limits of the CDR3 on the DNA are not certain, so only TCRdb's listed CDR3 is given. V is TRGV11 and J is TRGJ1 or TRGJ2. TRGV11 is filed as an ORF, its function uncertain. Termini included, the CDR3 measures 12 amino acids. The CDR3: CTTVPAGSRELF.

V gene TRGV2 combines with J gene TRGJP2. CDR3 size: 16 residues. The J segment lost 2 bases and the V segment lost 5 bases, leaving 11 bases of the junction unmatched. Germline V gene lookup returns CDR1 EGSNGY and CDR2 YDSYNSKV. The CDR3 sequence is CATWGRGSSSDWIKTF. Here the CDR3 DNA reads TGTGCCACCTGGGGACGGGGCTCCAGTAGTGATTGGATCAAGACGTTT.

This clone showed up just a few times. A much larger clone lies a single base off, so this may be a read error. The same CDR3 arises from other DNA sequences in this sample as well. The rearrangement uses TRGV9 and TRGJ1 or TRGJ2. The CDR3 has 12 residues. Trimming removed 0 bases from V and 7 bases from J; junction bases left unmatched: 3. Germline loops: CDR1 GITISATS, CDR2 ISYDGTV (reference sequence). The CDR3 DNA follows: TGTGCCTTGTGGGAGGTGAGGTATAAGAAACTCTTT. It encodes CALWEVRYKKLF.

In this sample, this clone is large. The rearrangement joins TRGV2 to TRGJ1 or TRGJ2. Trimming took 1 base from V and 3 from J; bases not matched to a gene: 3. The CDR3 is made up of 13 amino acids. Germline V gene lookup returns CDR1 EGSNGY and CDR2 YDSYNSKV. The chain's CDR3 is CATWDGFYYKKLF. CDR3 sequence (DNA): TGTGCCACCTGGGACGGATTTTATTATAAGAAACTCTTT.

This clone is labeled hyperexpanded. The same CDR3 arises from other DNA sequences in this sample as well. The chain combines TRGV8 with TRGJP2. CDR1 is VENAVY and CDR2 is YDSYNSRV in the germline V gene. The length of the CDR3 is 12 residues. Trimming removed 1 base from V and 7 bases from J; junction bases left unmatched: 0. The CDR3 sequence: CATWDSDWIKTF. The CDR3 DNA is TGTGCCACCTGGGATAGTGATTGGATCAAGACGTTT.

J is TRGJP1 and V is TRGV10. TRGV10 is reported as an ORF; its role is uncertain. The CDR3 is 22 amino acids. The junction had 35 bases not matched to a gene; V was cut back by 8 bases and J by 7 bases. CDR3 nucleotide sequence: TGTGCTGCGTGGGATTATAAGGAGACCCAAATCACGTCTTTACCACTTGGTTGGTTCAAGATATTT. Protein: CAAWDYKETQITSLPLGWFKIF.

This sequence joins TRGV10 and TRGJ1 or TRGJ2. TRGV10 is an ORF, with its function uncertain. The CDR3 contains 16 residues. V lost 8 bases, J lost 2 bases, and 16 bases stayed unmatched. The CDR3 DNA sequence: TGTGCTGCGTGGGCGCCGATTTACTCCCATTATTATAAGAAACTCTTT. As protein: CAAWAPIYSHYYKKLF.

By its share, this clone is large. J is TRGJ1 or TRGJ2 and V is TRGV3. CDR1 is VTNTFY, CDR2 YDVSTARD, per germline (reference sequence). V gave up 0 bases and J gave up 3 bases; unmatched junction bases: 5. This CDR3 comprises 14 residues. CDR3 loop: CATWDRRRYYKKLF. CDR3 nucleotide sequence: TGTGCCACCTGGGACAGGCGACGTTATTATAAGAAACTCTTT.

This chain uses TRGV2 with TRGJ1 or TRGJ2. J was trimmed by 3 bases and V by 12 bases; bases with no gene match: 11. Germline CDR1 EGSNGY, CDR2 YDSYNSKV. The CDR3 runs to 12 residues. The CDR3 bases are TGTGCCGACCTGGGACGTTATTATAAGAAACTCTTT. Translated, it gives CADLGRYYKKLF.